This T cell receptor (beta chain) was identified during a study of cytomegalovirus exposure and HLA in healthy donors. Study-level findings and limits: No immune exposure information besides CMV serostatus was available.

The PCR made use of 60 Vbeta and 13 Jbeta primers. Method: immunoSEQ multiplex PCR; TCRdb's copy keeps in-frame clones and lacks some. The data show 150,000 to 200,000 clones, 76% seen once. The table lists this clone with a count of one. Its antigen is currently unknown. The ends were cut back, 5 bases at V and 0 bases at J, with 6 bases in the middle. Germline-derived CDR1 and CDR2 are SGDLS and YYNGEE. CDR3 size: 13 residues. Input material: PBMCs. The chain joins TRBV9 to TRBJ1-3; D is perhaps TRBD1 (6 bases). This receptor was identified in a male donor in good health and CMV-seronegative. CDR3 amino acids: CASRDSSGNTIYF. The DNA of the CDR3 is TGTGCCAGCAGGGACAGCTCTGGAAACACCATATATTTT.